One and the same sample provided the 2 T cell receptor beta chains below, sequenced in a study of early T cells in non-severe SARS-CoV-2 infection. From the 5' RACE reads, TCRdb called clonotypes with MiXCR, one entry per CDR3 protein. The sample consists of about 69,000 distinct CDR3 sequences, about 4.6% of them appearing once. The sequences come from whole blood, collected at baseline. The receptors were gathered from an adult who was a healthcare worker with PCR-confirmed SARS-CoV-2 infection or an uninfected control (not recorded which). The donor label of this sample is uncertain.

This clonotype showed up just a few times. The chain uses TRBV5-1 and TRBJ2-2; 10 bases map to TRBD2. Germline assignment: CDR1 SGHRS and CDR2 YFSETQ. This CDR3 is built from 16 residues. Trimming at V came to 7 bases and at J to 6 bases, leaving 12 bases not matched to a gene. Written as DNA, the CDR3 is TGCGCCAGCTCCCAAGCGGGGGGGCCGAGTGCCGGGGAGCTGTTTTTT. The encoded protein is CASSQAGGPSAGELFF.

This clonotype came up many times. V is TRBV20-1 and J is TRBJ1-5, with 7 nucleotides matching TRBD1. The CDR3 is 15 residues long. V was clipped by 3 bases and J by 2 bases; unmatched bases: 7. The germline V gene encodes CDR1 DFQATT and CDR2 SNEGSKA (reference sequence). DNA for the CDR3: TGCAGTGCTAGCACAGGGGCTTGGGGCAATCAGCCCCAGCATTTT. It specifies CSASTGAWGNQPQHF.